Each of the 9 T cell receptor beta chains below was sequenced from the same sample in a study of sequential checkpoint blockade in melanoma (dated 2019 in TCRdb). Libraries came from the immunoSEQ multiplex PCR assay. As stored in TCRdb, this immuneACCESS dataset retains in-frame rearrangements with V and J assigned. A fraction of the clones does not appear; measured against another copy, unresolved V genes explain less than half of the discrepancy, and the remainder lacks a known reason. Counted in this sample were approximately 2,200 clones; 15% to 20% of them appeared once. Jointly, the top ten make up 9% to 15% of the sample. The sample's treatment or condition label, in plain terms: randomized to nivolumab then ipilimumab (arm A) or the reverse (arm B). Sequencing used tumor tissue (inferred from file names), obtained from a patient given nivolumab and ipilimumab in sequence. These receptors were obtained from a human donor with melanoma.

The sample holds many counts of this clone. The genes are TRBV11-3 and TRBJ1-2; perhaps TRBD1 as D (6 bases). The CDR3 sequence is 14 residues long. Germline V gene data show CDR1 as SGHNT and CDR2 as YENEEA. The V end was cut by 3 bases, the J end by 3 bases, with 11 bases between. The CDR3 region has the DNA TGTGCCAGCAGCTTTTGGGGGCCGGACTATGGCTACACCTTC. Encoded protein: CASSFWGPDYGYTF.

Judged by abundance, this clone is medium-sized (0.01 to 0.1%). The rearrangement uses TRBV6-8 and TRBJ2-2, with D perhaps matching TRBD1 (5 bases). CDR1 and CDR2 (germline): MNHGY, SAAAGT. V lost 2 bases, J lost 7 bases, and 17 bases lay in between. This CDR3 is 16 amino acids long. The CDR3 reads CASSYIGQGTNGELFF. The CDR3 nucleotides are TGTGCCAGCAGTTACATCGGTCAGGGTACGAACGGGGAGCTGTTTTTT.

V is TRBV10-3 and J is TRBJ1-6, with D maybe TRBD1 (6 bases). The V gene's germline CDR1 is ENHRY and CDR2 SYGVKD. Trimming left V 0 bases short and J 7 bases short, with 16 bases between. The CDR3 has 17 amino acids. CDR3 residues: CAISESGGLSGNSPLHF. The CDR3 DNA reads as TGTGCCATCAGTGAGTCGGGGGGGCTTAGTGGGAATTCACCCCTCCACTTT.

This clone has a count of ten or more. The V and J genes are TRBV11-3 and TRBJ2-5; 10 nucleotides align to TRBD1. Germline V CDR1 and CDR2: SGHNT, YENEEA. V lost 5 bases to trimming and J lost 7 bases; unmatched junction nucleotides: 10. CDR3 length: 15 residues. The CDR3: CASSLGQGGWGTQYF. The DNA for the CDR3 is TGTGCCAGCAGCCTAGGACAGGGGGGGTGGGGGACCCAGTACTTC.

This clone was seen many times. The rearrangement links TRBV7-1 to TRBJ1-1; 9 bases map to TRBD1. TRBV7-1 is recorded as an ORF, its role being uncertain. After removal of 4 bases from V and 10 bases from J, the junction contained 7 bases not matched to a gene. This CDR3 is built from 13 residues. The DNA of the CDR3 is TGTGCCAGCAGCTTAACGGGACAGGGATCAGCTTTCTTT. Residues: CASSLTGQGSAFF.

By share, this clone counts as medium-sized. This chain connects TRBV9 to TRBJ2-2; TRBD1 agrees at 11 bases. In germline, CDR1 is SGDLS, CDR2 YYNGEE. Trimming cost V 4 bases and J 3 bases; bases outside gene matches: 5. This CDR3 spans 16 amino acids. CDR3 DNA: TGTGCCAGCAGCCCTCGGACAGGGGGCTACACCGGGGAGCTGTTTTTT. Its translation is CASSPRTGGYTGELFF.

V usage is TRBV22-1 and J usage is TRBJ2-6. TRBV22-1 is assigned pseudogene status. This CDR3 is 16 amino acids long. CDR3 loop: CPGRISKQSRANVPTF. DNA of the CDR3: TGTCCTGGGAGAATTTCAAAACAAAGTCGGGCCAACGTCCCGACTTTC.

Sample share makes this clone medium-sized. The genes are TRBV6-8 and TRBJ1-2; a weak D match, TRBD1 (5 bases). CDR3 length equals 15 residues. V was cut by 0 bases and J by 2 bases, with 10 bases left in between. The germline V gene encodes CDR1 MNHGY and CDR2 SAAAGT. The CDR3 DNA follows: TGTGCCAGCAGTTACTCGGGGGGACGGAACTATGGCTACACCTTC. Protein product: CASSYSGGRNYGYTF.

This chain uses TRBV5-1 with TRBJ2-7; TRBD1 agrees at 10 bases. The CDR3 is 15 residues long. After removal of 0 bases from V and 3 bases from J, the junction contained 3 bases not matched to a gene. Germline loops: CDR1 SGHRS, CDR2 YFSETQ. DNA of the CDR3: TGCGCCAGCAGCTTGGGCGGGACAGGGGTCTACGAGCAGTACTTC. Encoded protein: CASSLGGTGVYEQYF.